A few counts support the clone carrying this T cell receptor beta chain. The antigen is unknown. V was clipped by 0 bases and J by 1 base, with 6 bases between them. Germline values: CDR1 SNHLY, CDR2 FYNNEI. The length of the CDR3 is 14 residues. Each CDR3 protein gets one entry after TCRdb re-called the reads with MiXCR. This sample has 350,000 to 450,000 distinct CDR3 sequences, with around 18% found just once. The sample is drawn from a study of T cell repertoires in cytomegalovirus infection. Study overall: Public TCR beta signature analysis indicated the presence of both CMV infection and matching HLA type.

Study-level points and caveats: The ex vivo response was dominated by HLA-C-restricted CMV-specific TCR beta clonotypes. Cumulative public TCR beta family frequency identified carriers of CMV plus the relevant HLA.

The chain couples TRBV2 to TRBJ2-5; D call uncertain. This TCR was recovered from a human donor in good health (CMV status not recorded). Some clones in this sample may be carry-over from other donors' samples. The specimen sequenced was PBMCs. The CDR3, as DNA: TGTGCCAGCAGTGAAGCTCCCCTCCAAGAGACCCAGTACTTC. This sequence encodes CASSEAPLQETQYF.